The entry below gives a single T cell receptor beta chain sequence along with its context. Its antigen is unknown. The table came from immunoSEQ multiplex PCR; TCRdb's copy has only in-frame clones and leaves some out. This table holds about 9,700 clones, roughly four fifths found once. The data originate from a study of neoadjuvant nivolumab and ipilimumab in lung cancer. Broader study findings: Only a small number of samples underwent TCR sequencing.

CDR1 LNHNV and CDR2 YYDKDF come from the germline V gene (reference sequence). V shed 5 bases and J 3 bases; nucleotides not matched to a gene: 6. The CDR3 runs to 14 residues. V and J are TRBV15 and TRBJ2-7, with 8 bases fitting TRBD1. This sequence was found in an adult with non-small cell lung cancer. Some clones in this sample may be carry-over from other donors' samples. The specimen comprised tumor tissue, sampled after neoadjuvant nivolumab, alone or with ipilimumab, at or shortly before surgery. The chain's CDR3 is CATSGGQERYEQYF. DNA of the CDR3: TGTGCCACCAGCGGGGGACAGGAGCGCTACGAGCAGTACTTC.